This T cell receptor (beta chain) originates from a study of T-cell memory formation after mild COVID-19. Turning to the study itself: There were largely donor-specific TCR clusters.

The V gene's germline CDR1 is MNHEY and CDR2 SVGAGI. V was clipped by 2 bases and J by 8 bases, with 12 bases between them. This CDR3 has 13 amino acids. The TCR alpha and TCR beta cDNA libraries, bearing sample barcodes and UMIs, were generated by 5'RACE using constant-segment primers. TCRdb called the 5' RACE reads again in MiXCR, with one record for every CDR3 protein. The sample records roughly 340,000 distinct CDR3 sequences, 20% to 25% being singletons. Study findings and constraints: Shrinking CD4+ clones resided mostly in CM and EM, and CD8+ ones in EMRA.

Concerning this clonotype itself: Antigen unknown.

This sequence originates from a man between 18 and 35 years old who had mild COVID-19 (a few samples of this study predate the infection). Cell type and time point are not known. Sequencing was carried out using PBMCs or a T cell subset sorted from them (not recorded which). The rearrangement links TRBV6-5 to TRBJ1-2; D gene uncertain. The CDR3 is CASSYVGSRGYTF. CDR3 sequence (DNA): TGTGCCAGCAGTTACGTGGGCTCTCGGGGCTACACCTTC.